The 26 T cell receptor beta chains below come from one sample, sequenced in a study of blood T cell repertoires in COVID-19. Sequenced by immunoSEQ multiplex PCR; TCRdb stores in-frame clones only, minus some. The data contain some 360,000 clones, around 90% of them singletons. Sequenced sample: peripheral blood. The origin of the receptors is a woman aged 55-69 years with COVID-19, enrolled during active disease.

The gene calls are TRBV3-1 (or the pseudogene TRBV3-2) and TRBJ1-2; D uncertain. The germline gives CDR1 LGHDT, CDR2 YNNKEL (reference sequence). Trimming left V 2 bases short and J 0 bases short, with 7 bases between. The CDR3 spans 14 residues. CDR3 in amino acids: CASSQQYSNYGYTF. The CDR3 DNA reads as TGTGCCAGCAGCCAACAATACTCTAACTATGGCTACACCTTC.

The CDR3 region is CAIQSGLNTEAFF. DNA for the CDR3: TGTGCCATCCAATCAGGGCTGAACACTGAAGCTTTCTTT. J is TRBJ1-1 and V is TRBV7-9, with D perhaps TRBD1 (5 bases). Germline assignment: CDR1 SEHNR and CDR2 FQNEAQ (reference sequence). Trimming left V 10 bases short and J 0 bases short, with 12 bases between. The CDR3 is 13 residues long.

The V and J genes are TRBV3-1 (or the pseudogene TRBV3-2) and TRBJ1-1, with D uncertain. Germline lookup yields CDR1 LGHDT and CDR2 YNNKEL (reference sequence). Trimming left V 4 bases short and J 4 bases short, with 7 bases between. This CDR3 is 12 amino acids long. The CDR3 nucleotides read TGTGCCAGCAGCCCGGTCGGCACTGAAGCTTTCTTT. Translation gives CASSPVGTEAFF.

This chain connects TRBV19 to TRBJ2-3; D is ambiguous. V shed 4 bases and J shed 3 bases, with 8 bases lying between them. CDR1 and CDR2 from the germline V gene are LNHDA and SQIVND (reference sequence). The CDR3 runs 13 residues. Here the CDR3 reads CASSKRTTDTQYF. In DNA, the CDR3 is TGTGCCAGTAGTAAGCGCACAACAGATACGCAGTATTTT.

This chain connects TRBV7-2 to TRBJ1-5; D gene uncertain. The CDR3 has 13 residues. The germline CDR1 and CDR2 sequences are SGHTA and FQGNSA. V lost 2 bases, J lost 4 bases, and 6 bases lay in between. The CDR3 sequence: CASSLNENQPQHF. The CDR3 nucleotides read TGTGCCAGCAGCTTAAATGAGAATCAGCCCCAGCATTTT.

The V call is TRBV19, the J call TRBJ2-7; 10 nucleotides line up with TRBD1. There are 18 residues in the CDR3. V shed 2 bases, J shed 4 bases, and the junction held 14 bases outside the gene matches. Germline V gene lookup returns CDR1 LNHDA and CDR2 SQIVND (reference sequence). In nucleotides, the CDR3 is TGTGCCAGTAGTATAACCGGGACAGGGGTGAGTGTCACTTACGAGCAGTACTTC. It is translated as CASSITGTGVSVTYEQYF.

The rearrangement uses TRBV27 and TRBJ2-5; no definite D call. This CDR3 has 14 amino acids. V was trimmed by 2 bases and J by 5 bases, leaving 12 bases between them. Germline assignment: CDR1 MNHEY and CDR2 SMNVEV (reference sequence). In DNA form, the CDR3 reads TGTGCCAGCAGTTTACCCCACGGTTGGGAGACCCAGTACTTC. This encodes CASSLPHGWETQYF.

The genes are TRBV9 and TRBJ2-5; 13 bases agree with TRBD2. The V gene's germline CDR1 is SGDLS and CDR2 YYNGEE. V lost 4 bases to trimming and J lost 2 bases; unmatched junction nucleotides: 8. The CDR3 is made up of 17 amino acids. CDR3 in DNA: TGTGCCAGCAGCCCCCGGGGACTAGCGGGGACACAAGAGACCCAGTACTTC. This gives the protein CASSPRGLAGTQETQYF.

This clone was seen just once. V usage is TRBV7-9 and J usage is TRBJ2-4, with D possibly matching TRBD1 (5 bases). V shed 2 bases and J shed 8 bases, with 10 bases lying between them. Per the germline V gene, CDR1 is SEHNR and CDR2 is FQNEAQ (reference sequence). There are 13 residues in the CDR3. This CDR3 reads CASSLFQGDIQYF. The CDR3 coding sequence is TGTGCCAGCAGCTTATTCCAGGGCGACATTCAGTACTTC.

The J gene is TRBJ1-1, the V gene TRBV19; tentatively, D is TRBD1 (5 bases). CDR3 length: 13 amino acids. V was clipped by 6 bases and J by 3 bases, with 11 bases between them. Germline values: CDR1 LNHDA, CDR2 SQIVND (reference sequence). Written as DNA, the CDR3 is TGTGCCAGTAGACACGACAGATACACTGAAGCTTTCTTT. Amino acids: CASRHDRYTEAFF.

V usage is TRBV11-2 and J usage is TRBJ1-3; perhaps TRBD1 as D (5 bases). The CDR3 is 13 amino acids. Between the trimmed V and J ends, which lost 5 bases and 2 bases, there was a span of 7 bases. CDR1 is SGHAT and CDR2 is FQNNGV in the germline V gene. CDR3 coding DNA: TGTGCCAGCAGCGGGGGGACTGGAAACACCATATATTTT. This encodes CASSGGTGNTIYF.

This clone was seen only once. The V and J genes are TRBV28 and TRBJ1-2, with 9 bases lining up with TRBD1. Germline V gene sequence: CDR1 MDHEN, CDR2 SYDVKM. V dropped 8 bases and J dropped 5; count of bases not matched to a gene: 9. This CDR3 comprises 14 residues. CDR3 loop: CASWTGATQYGYTF. The CDR3 DNA is TGTGCCAGCTGGACAGGGGCGACCCAATATGGCTACACCTTC.

The chain uses TRBV28 and TRBJ1-1; 11 positions agree with TRBD1. The CDR3 extends over 17 amino acids. In germline, CDR1 is MDHEN, CDR2 SYDVKM. The ends lost 4 bases at V and 0 bases at J; junction bases unmatched: 7. This CDR3 reads CASSSGTGGVMNTEAFF. The CDR3 coding sequence is TGTGCCAGCAGTTCCGGGACAGGGGGGGTTATGAACACTGAAGCTTTCTTT.

This chain joins TRBV7-3 and TRBJ2-5; 9 bases match TRBD2. This CDR3 spans 15 amino acids. J lost 4 bases, V lost 4 bases, and 7 bases had no gene match. Germline assignment: CDR1 SGHTA and CDR2 FQGTGA. The CDR3 loop reads CASSSQGGRGETQYF. The CDR3 bases are TGTGCCAGCAGCTCCCAGGGCGGGAGGGGAGAGACCCAGTACTTC.

This chain connects TRBV19 to TRBJ1-2, with 9 bases aligning to TRBD1. The CDR3 covers 17 residues. CDR1 and CDR2 from the germline V gene are LNHDA and SQIVND (reference sequence). V was clipped by 6 bases and J by 6 bases; unmatched bases: 17. DNA of the CDR3: TGTGCCAGTAGCTTGAGCGGACAGGGGTATTCGGTCAATGGCTACACCTTC. It translates to CASSLSGQGYSVNGYTF.

The chain combines TRBV6-5 with TRBJ1-3, with D possibly TRBD1 on 5 matching bases. This CDR3 spans 16 amino acids. V lost 2 bases and J lost 2, with 13 bases in between. CDR1 is MNHEY and CDR2 is SVGAGI in the germline V gene. DNA for the CDR3: TGTGCCAGCAGTTACGCAGGGACTGATACTGGAAACACCATATATTTT. Protein: CASSYAGTDTGNTIYF.

This chain connects TRBV7-2 to TRBJ2-5, with 13 bases identical to TRBD2. V lost 1 base, J lost 5 bases, and 4 bases stayed unmatched. Looked up from germline, CDR1 is SGHTA and CDR2 is FQGNSA. The CDR3 has 16 residues. Here the CDR3 DNA reads TGTGCCAGCAGCTTAGGTCTGACTAGCGGGGGGGAGACCCAGTACTTC. Residues: CASSLGLTSGGETQYF.

This chain connects TRBV5-1 to TRBJ2-7; 10 nucleotides line up with TRBD2. V was clipped by 4 bases and J by 3 bases; unmatched bases: 7. Germline values: CDR1 SGHRS, CDR2 YFSETQ. This CDR3 has 15 amino acids. The CDR3 DNA follows: TGCGCCAGCAGCCTCCTAGCGGGGGCGAACTACGAGCAGTACTTC. Its protein product is CASSLLAGANYEQYF.

This chain connects TRBV14 to TRBJ1-5; D unclear. CDR1 is SGHDN and CDR2 is FVKESK in the germline V gene. The CDR3 is 18 amino acids. V dropped 1 base and J dropped 2 bases, with 18 bases sitting between them. CDR3 nucleotides: TGTGCCAGCAGCCAAGCGGAAGGCGGAGTGAATGGCAATCAGCCCCAGCATTTT. It is translated as CASSQAEGGVNGNQPQHF.

This rearrangement joins TRBV5-8 to TRBJ1-4; the D is unclear. The V and J ends lost 3 bases and 7 bases respectively, with 10 bases between them. The CDR3 is made up of 13 amino acids. Germline loops: CDR1 SGHTS, CDR2 YDEGEE. The CDR3 DNA is TGTGCCAGCAGCTCCTACGGGAGTGAAAAACTGTTTTTT. Amino acids: CASSSYGSEKLFF.

The chain has TRBV5-1 and TRBJ2-7; 8 bases are shared with TRBD2. This CDR3 spans 17 amino acids. V lost 4 bases and J lost 3; bases outside the gene matches: 15. In germline, CDR1 is SGHRS, CDR2 YFSETQ. CDR3 sequence: CASSGGPGLEVFYEQYF. The CDR3 nucleotides read TGCGCCAGCAGCGGGGGCCCGGGACTAGAAGTCTTCTACGAGCAGTACTTC. The full variable domain, with the rest looked up from reference TRBV5-1 and TRBJ2-7, is KAGVTQTPRYLIKTRGQQVTLSCSPISGHRSVSWYQQTPGQGLQFLFEYFSETQRNKGNFPGRFSGRQFSNSRSEMNVSTLELGDSALYLCASSGGPGLEVFYEQYFGPGTRLTVT.

As to this clone: The same CDR3 is also encoded by other DNA sequences in this sample. The J gene is TRBJ1-1, the V gene TRBV5-4, with D perhaps matching TRBD1 (6 bases). The CDR3 is 13 residues long. The germline CDR1 and CDR2 sequences are SGHNT and YYREEE (reference sequence). Trimming took off 4 bases at V and 2 bases at J, with 9 bases between the two ends. CDR3 amino acids: CASSLDSNTEAFF. The CDR3 nucleotides read TGTGCCAGCAGCCTGGACAGTAACACTGAAGCTTTCTTT.

V gene TRBV18 combines with J gene TRBJ1-2; tentatively, D is TRBD1 (6 bases). The germline V gene encodes CDR1 KGHSH and CDR2 LQKENI. V was shortened by 5 bases and J by 6 bases, with 22 bases between the two germline ends. The CDR3 sequence is 16 residues long. This chain's CDR3 is CASSVDTGSRVDGYTF. DNA of the CDR3: TGTGCCAGCTCAGTAGATACAGGGTCCAGGGTCGATGGCTACACCTTC.

V usage is TRBV3-1 (or the pseudogene TRBV3-2) and J usage is TRBJ2-1; D uncertain. The CDR3 totals 12 residues. Germline V gene sequence: CDR1 LGHDT, CDR2 YNNKEL (reference sequence). V dropped 0 bases and J dropped 15 bases, with 12 bases sitting between them. The CDR3 reads CASSQETRLLFF. CDR3 DNA: TGTGCCAGCAGCCAAGAGACTCGGCTCCTGTTCTTC.

The chain joins TRBV18 to TRBJ2-7; 10 bases map to TRBD2. Trimming took 6 bases from V and 4 from J; bases not matched to a gene: 9. Germline lookup yields CDR1 KGHSH and CDR2 LQKENI. The length of the CDR3 is 15 residues. DNA of the CDR3: TGTGCCAGCTCCCCCAGGACTAGCGGTAGTTACGAGCAGTACTTC. Translated: CASSPRTSGSYEQYF.

This clone showed up just a few times. The rearrangement joins TRBV28 to TRBJ1-5; no reliable D call. This CDR3 has 15 residues. Trimming left V 3 bases short and J 0 bases short, with 9 bases between. Germline lookup yields CDR1 MDHEN and CDR2 SYDVKM. CDR3 bases: TGTGCCAGCAGTTTTTGGCAGAATAGCAATCAGCCCCAGCATTTT. It yields the protein CASSFWQNSNQPQHF.